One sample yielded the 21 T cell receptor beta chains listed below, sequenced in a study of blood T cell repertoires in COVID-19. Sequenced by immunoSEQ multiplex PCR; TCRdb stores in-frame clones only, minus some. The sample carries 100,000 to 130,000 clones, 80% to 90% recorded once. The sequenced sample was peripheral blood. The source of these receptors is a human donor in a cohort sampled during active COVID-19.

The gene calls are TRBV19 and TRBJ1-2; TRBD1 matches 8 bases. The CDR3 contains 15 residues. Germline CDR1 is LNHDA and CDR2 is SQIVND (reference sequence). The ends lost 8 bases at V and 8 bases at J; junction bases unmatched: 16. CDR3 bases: TGTGCCAGTGCCTCCGAAGGACAGGGATCGGCAGGCTACACCTTC. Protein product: CASASEGQGSAGYTF.

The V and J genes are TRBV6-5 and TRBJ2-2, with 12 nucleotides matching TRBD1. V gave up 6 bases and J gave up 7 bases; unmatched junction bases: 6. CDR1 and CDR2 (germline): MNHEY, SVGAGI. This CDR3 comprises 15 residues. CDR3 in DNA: TGTGCCAGCAGCCGGGACAGGGGGCCGAGCGGGGAGCTGTTTTTT. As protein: CASSRDRGPSGELFF.

CDR3 in DNA: TGCGCCAGCAGCTCTTTAGGAGAGAATGAGCAGTTCTTC. Its protein is CASSSLGENEQFF. The chain joins TRBV5-1 to TRBJ2-1; D is ambiguous. V dropped 3 bases and J dropped 7 bases, with 11 bases sitting between them. CDR3 length: 13 amino acids. Germline-derived CDR1 and CDR2 are SGHRS and YFSETQ.

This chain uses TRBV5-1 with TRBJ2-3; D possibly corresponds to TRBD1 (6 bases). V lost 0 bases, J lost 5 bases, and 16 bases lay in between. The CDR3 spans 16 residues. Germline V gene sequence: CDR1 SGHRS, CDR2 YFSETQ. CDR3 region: CASSLGTVTQGDTQYF. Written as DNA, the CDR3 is TGCGCCAGCAGCTTGGGGACAGTCACACAGGGAGATACGCAGTATTTT.

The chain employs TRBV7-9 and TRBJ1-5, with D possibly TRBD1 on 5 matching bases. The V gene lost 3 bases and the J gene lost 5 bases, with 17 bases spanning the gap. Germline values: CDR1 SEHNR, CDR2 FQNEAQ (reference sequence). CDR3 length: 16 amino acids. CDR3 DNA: TGTGCCAGCAGCTTCGGCCGGGGGGGGATTGATCAGCCCCAGCATTTT. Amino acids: CASSFGRGGIDQPQHF.

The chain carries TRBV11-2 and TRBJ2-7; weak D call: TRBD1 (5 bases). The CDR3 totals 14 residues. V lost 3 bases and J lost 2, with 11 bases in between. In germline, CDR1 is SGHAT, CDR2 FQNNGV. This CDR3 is CASSFGVGAYEQYF. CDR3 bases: TGTGCCAGCAGCTTTGGAGTAGGGGCCTACGAGCAGTACTTC. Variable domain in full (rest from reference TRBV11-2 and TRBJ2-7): EAGVAQSPRYKIIEKRQSVAFWCNPISGHATLYWYQQILGQGPKLLIQFQNNGVVDDSQLPKDRFSAERLKGVDSTLKIQPAKLEDSAVYLCASSFGVGAYEQYFGPGTRLTVT.

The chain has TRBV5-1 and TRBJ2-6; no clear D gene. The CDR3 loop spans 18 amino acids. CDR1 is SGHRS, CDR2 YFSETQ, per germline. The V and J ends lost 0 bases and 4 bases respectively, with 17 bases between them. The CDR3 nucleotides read TGCGCCAGCAGCTTGGTTGGCAGCGCCCCCCCCGGGGCCAACGTCCTGACTTTC. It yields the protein CASSLVGSAPPGANVLTF.

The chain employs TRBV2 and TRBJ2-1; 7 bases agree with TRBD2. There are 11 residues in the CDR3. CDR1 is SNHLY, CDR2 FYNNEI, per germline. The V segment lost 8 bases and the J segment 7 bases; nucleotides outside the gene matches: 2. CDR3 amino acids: CASVLANEQFF. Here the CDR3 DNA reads TGTGCCAGCGTACTAGCGAATGAGCAGTTCTTC. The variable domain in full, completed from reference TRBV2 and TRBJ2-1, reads EPEVTQTPSHQVTQMGQEVILRCVPISNHLYFYWYRQILGQKVEFLVSFYNNEISEKSEIFDDQFSVERPDGSNFTLKIRSTKLEDSAMYFCASVLANEQFFGPGTRLTVL.

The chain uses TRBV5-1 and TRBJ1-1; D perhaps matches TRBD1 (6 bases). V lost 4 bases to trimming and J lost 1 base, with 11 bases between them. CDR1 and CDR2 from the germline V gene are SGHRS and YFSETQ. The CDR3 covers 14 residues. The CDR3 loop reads CASSQGHSNTEAFF. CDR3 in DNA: TGCGCCAGCAGCCAGGGACACTCGAACACTGAAGCTTTCTTT.

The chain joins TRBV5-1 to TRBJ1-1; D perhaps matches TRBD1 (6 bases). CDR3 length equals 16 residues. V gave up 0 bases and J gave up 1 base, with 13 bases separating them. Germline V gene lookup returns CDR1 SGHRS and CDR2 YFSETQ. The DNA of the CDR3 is TGCGCCAGCAGCTTGGGGACGGTCAGGGGGAACACTGAAGCTTTCTTT. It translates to CASSLGTVRGNTEAFF.

The CDR3 reads CASSEQGAWETQYF. The CDR3, as DNA: TGTGCCAGCAGTGAACAGGGGGCCTGGGAGACCCAGTACTTC. This chain links TRBV27 with TRBJ2-5, with 9 bases aligning to TRBD1. The CDR3 contains 14 residues. Trimming took 5 bases from V and 5 from J; bases not matched to a gene: 6. Germline-derived CDR1 and CDR2 are MNHEY and SMNVEV (reference sequence).

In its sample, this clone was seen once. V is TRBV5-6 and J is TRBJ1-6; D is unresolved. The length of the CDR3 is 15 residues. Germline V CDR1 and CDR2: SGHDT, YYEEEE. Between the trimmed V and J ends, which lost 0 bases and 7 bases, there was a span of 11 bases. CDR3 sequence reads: CASSLGAFSNSPLHF. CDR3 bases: TGTGCCAGCAGCTTGGGGGCTTTTTCGAATTCACCCCTCCACTTT.

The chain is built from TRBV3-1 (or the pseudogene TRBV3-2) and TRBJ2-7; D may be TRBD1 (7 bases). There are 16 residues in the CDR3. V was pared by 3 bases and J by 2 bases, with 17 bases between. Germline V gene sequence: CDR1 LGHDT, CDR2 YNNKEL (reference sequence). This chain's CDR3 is CASSQGGQFLAYEQYF. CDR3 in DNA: TGTGCCAGCAGCCAGGGGGGACAGTTTTTAGCCTACGAGCAGTACTTC.

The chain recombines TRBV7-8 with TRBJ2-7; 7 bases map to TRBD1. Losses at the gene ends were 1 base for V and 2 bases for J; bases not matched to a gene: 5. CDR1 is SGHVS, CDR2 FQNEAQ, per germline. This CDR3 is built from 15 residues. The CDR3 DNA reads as TGTGCCAGCAGCTTAGTGGCAGGGGGTACCTACGAGCAGTACTTC. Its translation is CASSLVAGGTYEQYF. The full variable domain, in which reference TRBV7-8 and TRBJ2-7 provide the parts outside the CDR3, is GAGVSQSPRYKVAKRGQDVALRCDPISGHVSLFWYQQALGQGPEFLTYFQNEAQLDKSGLPSDRFFAERPEGSVSTLKIQRTQQEDSAVYLCASSLVAGGTYEQYFGPGTRLTVT.

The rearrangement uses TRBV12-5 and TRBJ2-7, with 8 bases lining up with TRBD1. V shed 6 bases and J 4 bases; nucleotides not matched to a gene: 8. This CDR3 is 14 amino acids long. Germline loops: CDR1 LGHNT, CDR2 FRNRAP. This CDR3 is CASGMTGESYEQYF. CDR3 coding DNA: TGTGCTAGTGGCATGACAGGGGAGTCGTACGAGCAGTACTTC. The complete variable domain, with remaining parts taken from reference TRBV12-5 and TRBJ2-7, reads DARVTQTPRHKVTEMGQEVTMRCQPILGHNTVFWYRQTMMQGLELLAYFRNRAPLDDSGMPKDRFSAEMPDATLATLKIQPSEPRDSAVYFCASGMTGESYEQYFGPGTRLTVT.

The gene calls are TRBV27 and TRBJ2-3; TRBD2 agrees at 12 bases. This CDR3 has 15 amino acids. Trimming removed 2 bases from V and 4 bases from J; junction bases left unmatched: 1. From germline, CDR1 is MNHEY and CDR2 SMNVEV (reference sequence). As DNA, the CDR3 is TGTGCCAGCAGTTTACTAGCGGGAGGGGCAGATACGCAGTATTTT. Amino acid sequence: CASSLLAGGADTQYF.

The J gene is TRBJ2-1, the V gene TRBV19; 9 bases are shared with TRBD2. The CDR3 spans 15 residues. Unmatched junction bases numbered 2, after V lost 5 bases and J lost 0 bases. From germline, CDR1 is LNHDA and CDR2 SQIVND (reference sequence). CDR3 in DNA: TGTGCCAGTAGTCTAGCGGGGAGCTCCTACAATGAGCAGTTCTTC. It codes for CASSLAGSSYNEQFF.

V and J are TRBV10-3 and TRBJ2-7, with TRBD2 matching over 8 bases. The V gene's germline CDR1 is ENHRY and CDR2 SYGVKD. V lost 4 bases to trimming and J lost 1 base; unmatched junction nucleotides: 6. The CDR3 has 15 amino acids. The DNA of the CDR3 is TGTGCCATCAGTGGAGGGCTAGCGGGTTCCTACGAGCAGTACTTC. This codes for CAISGGLAGSYEQYF.

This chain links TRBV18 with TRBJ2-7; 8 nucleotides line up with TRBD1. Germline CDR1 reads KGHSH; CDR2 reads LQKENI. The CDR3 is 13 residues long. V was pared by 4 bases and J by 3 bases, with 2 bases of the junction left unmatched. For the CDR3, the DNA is TGTGCCAGCTCACGAGGACAGGGCTACGAGCAGTACTTC. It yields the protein CASSRGQGYEQYF.

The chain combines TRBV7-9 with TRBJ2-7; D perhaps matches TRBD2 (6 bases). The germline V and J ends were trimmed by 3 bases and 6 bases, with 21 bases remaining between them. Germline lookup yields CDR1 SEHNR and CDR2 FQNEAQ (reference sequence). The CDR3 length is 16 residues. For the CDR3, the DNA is TGTGCCAGCAGCTTTAGCGGTAGAGGTGTCTCGGGCGAGCAGTACTTC. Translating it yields CASSFSGRGVSGEQYF.

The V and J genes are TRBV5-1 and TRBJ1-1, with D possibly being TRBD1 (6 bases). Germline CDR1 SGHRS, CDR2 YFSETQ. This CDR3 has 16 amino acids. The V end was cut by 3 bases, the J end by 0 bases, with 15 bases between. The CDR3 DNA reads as TGCGCCAGCAGCTCTAGTCGGACAGAAATGAACACTGAAGCTTTCTTT. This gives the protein CASSSSRTEMNTEAFF.